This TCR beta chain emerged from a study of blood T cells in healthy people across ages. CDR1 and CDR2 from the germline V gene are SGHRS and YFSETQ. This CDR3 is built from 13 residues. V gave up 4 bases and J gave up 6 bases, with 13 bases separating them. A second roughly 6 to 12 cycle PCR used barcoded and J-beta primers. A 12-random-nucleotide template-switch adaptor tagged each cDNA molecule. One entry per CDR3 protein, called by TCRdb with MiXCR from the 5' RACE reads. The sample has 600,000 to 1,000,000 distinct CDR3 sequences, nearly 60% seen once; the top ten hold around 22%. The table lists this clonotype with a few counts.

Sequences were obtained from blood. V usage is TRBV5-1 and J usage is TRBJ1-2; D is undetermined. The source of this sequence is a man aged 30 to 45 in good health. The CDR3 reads CASSDGVNDGYTF. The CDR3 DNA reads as TGCGCCAGCAGCGATGGGGTAAACGATGGCTACACCTTC.